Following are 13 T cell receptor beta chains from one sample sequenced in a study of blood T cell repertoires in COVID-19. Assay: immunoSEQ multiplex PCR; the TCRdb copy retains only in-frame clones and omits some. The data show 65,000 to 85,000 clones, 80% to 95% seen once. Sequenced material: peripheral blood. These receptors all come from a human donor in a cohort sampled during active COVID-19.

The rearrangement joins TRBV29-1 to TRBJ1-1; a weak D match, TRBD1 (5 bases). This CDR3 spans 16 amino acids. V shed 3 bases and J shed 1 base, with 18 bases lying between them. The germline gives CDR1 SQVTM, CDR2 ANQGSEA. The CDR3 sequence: CSVEGRAVKGNTEAFF. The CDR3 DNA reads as TGCAGCGTTGAGGGCAGGGCCGTAAAAGGGAACACTGAAGCTTTCTTT. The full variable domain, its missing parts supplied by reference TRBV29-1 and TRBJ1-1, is SAVISQKPSRDICQRGTSLTIQCQVDSQVTMMFWYRQQPGQSLTLIATANQGSEATYESGFVIDKFPISRPNLTFSTLTVSNMSPEDSSIYLCSVEGRAVKGNTEAFFGQGTRLTVV.

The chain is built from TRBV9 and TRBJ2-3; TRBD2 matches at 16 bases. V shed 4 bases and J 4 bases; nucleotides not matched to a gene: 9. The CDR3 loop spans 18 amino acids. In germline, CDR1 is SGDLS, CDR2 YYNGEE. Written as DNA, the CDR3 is TGTGCCAGCAGCAGAACCGGGACTAGCGGGGGGGCTTCAGATACGCAGTATTTT. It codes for CASSRTGTSGGASDTQYF.

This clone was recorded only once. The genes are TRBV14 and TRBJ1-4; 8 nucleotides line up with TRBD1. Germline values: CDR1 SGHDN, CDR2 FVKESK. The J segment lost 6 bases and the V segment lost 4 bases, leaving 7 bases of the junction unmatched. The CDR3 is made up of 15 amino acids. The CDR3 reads CASSPRTGTDEKLFF. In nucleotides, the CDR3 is TGTGCCAGCAGCCCTCGGACAGGGACGGATGAAAAACTGTTTTTT. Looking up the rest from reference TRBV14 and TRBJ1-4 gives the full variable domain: EAGVTQFPSHSVIEKGQTVTLRCDPISGHDNLYWYRRVMGKEIKFLLHFVKESKQDESGMPNNRFLAERTGGTYSTLKVQPAELEDSGVYFCASSPRTGTDEKLFFGSGTQLSVL.

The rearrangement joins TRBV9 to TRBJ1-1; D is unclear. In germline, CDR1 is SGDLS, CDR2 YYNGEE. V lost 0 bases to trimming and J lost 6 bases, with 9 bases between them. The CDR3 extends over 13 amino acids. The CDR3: CASSVALRAEAFF. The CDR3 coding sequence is TGTGCCAGCAGCGTAGCTCTTCGGGCTGAAGCTTTCTTT.

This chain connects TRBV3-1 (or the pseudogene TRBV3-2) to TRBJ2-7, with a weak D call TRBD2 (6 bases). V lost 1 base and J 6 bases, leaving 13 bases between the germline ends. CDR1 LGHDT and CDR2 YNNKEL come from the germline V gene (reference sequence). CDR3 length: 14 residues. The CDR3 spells CASSQGSGVGEQYF. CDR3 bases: TGTGCCAGCAGCCAAGGATCGGGGGTCGGCGAGCAGTACTTC.

The CDR3 protein is CASSIREGPNTEAFF. The DNA of the CDR3 is TGTGCCAGCAGCATACGGGAGGGACCTAACACTGAAGCTTTCTTT. This chain uses TRBV9 with TRBJ1-1; perhaps TRBD1 as D (5 bases). Germline V gene lookup returns CDR1 SGDLS and CDR2 YYNGEE. V lost 4 bases and J lost 2, with 15 bases in between. The CDR3 contains 15 residues.

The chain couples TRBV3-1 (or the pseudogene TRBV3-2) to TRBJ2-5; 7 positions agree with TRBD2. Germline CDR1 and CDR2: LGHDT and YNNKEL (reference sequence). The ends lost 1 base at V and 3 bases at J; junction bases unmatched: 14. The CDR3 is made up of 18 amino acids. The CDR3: CASSQAIWGGPREETQYF. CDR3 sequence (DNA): TGTGCCAGCAGCCAAGCCATCTGGGGGGGACCCAGGGAAGAGACCCAGTACTTC.

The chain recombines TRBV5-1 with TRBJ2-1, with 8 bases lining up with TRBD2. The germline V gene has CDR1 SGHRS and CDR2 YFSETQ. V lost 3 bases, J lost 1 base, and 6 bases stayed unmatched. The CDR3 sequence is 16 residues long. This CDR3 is CASSSGLASSYNEQFF. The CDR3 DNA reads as TGCGCCAGCAGCTCTGGACTAGCTTCTTCCTACAATGAGCAGTTCTTC.

The CDR3 here is CASSQWGGRQGAWTEAFF. CDR3 bases: TGTGCCAGCAGCCAATGGGGCGGACGACAGGGGGCTTGGACTGAAGCTTTCTTT. This rearrangement joins TRBV3-1 (or the pseudogene TRBV3-2) to TRBJ1-1; 10 positions agree with TRBD1. Germline V gene data show CDR1 as LGHDT and CDR2 as YNNKEL (reference sequence). V lost 2 bases, J lost 5 bases, and 14 bases stayed unmatched. The CDR3 loop spans 18 amino acids.

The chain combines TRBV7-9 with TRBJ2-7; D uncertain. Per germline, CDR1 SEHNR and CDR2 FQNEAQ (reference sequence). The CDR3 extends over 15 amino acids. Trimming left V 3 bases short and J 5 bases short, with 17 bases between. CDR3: CASSFSARKNHEQYF. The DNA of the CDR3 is TGTGCCAGCAGCTTCTCGGCTAGAAAGAACCACGAGCAGTACTTC.

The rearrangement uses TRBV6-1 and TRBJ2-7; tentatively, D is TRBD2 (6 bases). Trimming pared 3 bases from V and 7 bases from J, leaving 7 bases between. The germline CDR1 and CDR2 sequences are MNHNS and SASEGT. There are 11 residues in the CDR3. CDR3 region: CASSETSEQYF. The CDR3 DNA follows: TGTGCCAGCAGTGAGACTAGTGAGCAGTACTTC.

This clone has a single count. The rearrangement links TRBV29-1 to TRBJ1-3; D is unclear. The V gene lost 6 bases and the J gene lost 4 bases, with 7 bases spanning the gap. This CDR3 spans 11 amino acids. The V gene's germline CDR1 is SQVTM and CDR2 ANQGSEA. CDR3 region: CSVTLGNTIYF. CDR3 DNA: TGCAGCGTCACTTTAGGAAACACCATATATTTT.

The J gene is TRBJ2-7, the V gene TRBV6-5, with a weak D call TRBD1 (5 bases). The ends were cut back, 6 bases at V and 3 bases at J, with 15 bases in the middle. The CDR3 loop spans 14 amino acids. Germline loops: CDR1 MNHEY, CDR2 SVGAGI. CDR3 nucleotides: TGTGCCAGCAGGTCAGGGTCCTCGCTCTACGAGCAGTACTTC. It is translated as CASRSGSSLYEQYF.